These 20 T cell receptor beta chains share one sample of origin, sequenced in a study of blood T cell repertoires in COVID-19. Measured with immunoSEQ multiplex PCR; TCRdb has only the in-frame clones, and not every one. The table includes 150,000 or so clones, 80% to 90% detected once. The specimen sequenced was peripheral blood. These receptors all come from a human donor in a cohort sampled during active COVID-19.

This clone showed up just once. CDR3 nucleotide sequence: TGTGCCAGCAGCTTCTTGGGGCTTCGGGACAGGGACCACGAGCAGTACTTC. Its protein product is CASSFLGLRDRDHEQYF. This chain links TRBV13 with TRBJ2-7; 9 bases fit TRBD1. Germline V gene sequence: CDR1 PRHDT, CDR2 FYEKMQ (reference sequence). The CDR3 is 17 amino acids. V dropped 3 bases and J dropped 5; count of bases not matched to a gene: 14.

This clone turned up a few times. CDR3 protein: CASSTRDRYTEAFF. CDR3 in DNA: TGCGCCAGCAGCACCCGGGACAGATACACTGAAGCTTTCTTT. The genes are TRBV5-1 and TRBJ1-1; TRBD1 matches at 7 bases. This CDR3 comprises 14 residues. Germline V gives CDR1 SGHRS, CDR2 YFSETQ. The V gene end was trimmed by 4 bases and the J gene end by 3 bases; junction bases not matched to a gene: 6.

To note about this clone: This sample also contains other DNA sequences that code for the same CDR3. CDR3 in DNA: TGTGCCAGCAGCTTAGGGCAGGGCAACTATGGCTACACCTTC. Protein sequence: CASSLGQGNYGYTF. The chain employs TRBV7-9 and TRBJ1-2, with D possibly matching TRBD1 (5 bases). The V gene lost 1 base and the J gene lost 2 bases, with 8 bases spanning the gap. Looked up from germline, CDR1 is SEHNR and CDR2 is FQNEAQ (reference sequence). The CDR3 has 14 residues.

The chain recombines TRBV9 with TRBJ1-2; possibly TRBD1 for D (5 bases). CDR1 and CDR2 from the germline V gene are SGDLS and YYNGEE. This CDR3 contains 15 residues. With 0 bases removed from V and 1 base from J, the gap between germline ends came to 10 bases. The CDR3 nucleotides read TGTGCCAGCAGCGTAGCTACGGGGGTTAACTATGGCTACACCTTC. Its protein product is CASSVATGVNYGYTF.

The chain couples TRBV19 to TRBJ1-6; D is unresolved. V was shortened by 3 bases and J by 10 bases, with 16 bases between the two germline ends. CDR3 length equals 15 residues. Germline assignment: CDR1 LNHDA and CDR2 SQIVND (reference sequence). The CDR3 coding sequence is TGTGCCAGTAGTATCGGATTCCCGGCCGGGTCACCCCTCCACTTT. Encoded protein: CASSIGFPAGSPLHF.

This clone showed up just once. V and J are TRBV25-1 and TRBJ2-1, with D unresolved. CDR1 and CDR2 (germline): MGHDK, SYGVNS. The CDR3 length is 12 residues. V gave up 2 bases and J gave up 5 bases, with 4 bases separating them. The CDR3 region has the DNA TGTGCCAGCAGTGAACAGAACAATGAGCAGTTCTTC. Amino acid sequence: CASSEQNNEQFF.

J is TRBJ1-5 and V is TRBV18; TRBD1 is a possible D gene (6 bases). The V and J ends lost 2 bases and 0 bases respectively, with 11 bases between them. Germline lookup yields CDR1 KGHSH and CDR2 LQKENI. This CDR3 spans 16 amino acids. CDR3: CASSPIGGDSNQPQHF. The CDR3 nucleotides are TGTGCCAGCTCACCAATAGGGGGGGATAGCAATCAGCCCCAGCATTTT.

This chain links TRBV4-1 with TRBJ2-7; 9 positions match TRBD1. CDR3 length: 16 residues. The germline CDR1 and CDR2 sequences are MGHRA and YSYEKL. V lost 1 base, J lost 3 bases, and 7 bases stayed unmatched. This chain's CDR3 is CASSQGEGQGNYEQYF. As DNA, the CDR3 is TGCGCCAGCAGCCAAGGTGAGGGACAGGGTAACTACGAGCAGTACTTC.

This clone was counted once. The rearrangement uses TRBV4-3 and TRBJ2-1; 9 bases fit TRBD1. The germline V gene encodes CDR1 LGHNA and CDR2 YSLEER. V shed 4 bases and J 6 bases; nucleotides not matched to a gene: 10. This CDR3 spans 16 amino acids. The DNA for the CDR3 is TGCGCCAGCAGCCGCTACGGGACAGGGCCGGCCAATGAGCAGTTCTTC. Its protein is CASSRYGTGPANEQFF.

This clone was counted a single time. The V and J genes are TRBV7-8 and TRBJ1-5, with D tentatively TRBD1 (6 bases). V was clipped by 5 bases and J by 0 bases, with 14 bases between them. The V gene's germline CDR1 is SGHVS and CDR2 FQNEAQ. The CDR3 sequence is 16 residues long. The CDR3 region is CASSPRGGYSNQPQHF. The DNA for the CDR3 is TGTGCCAGCAGCCCCCGGGGGGGCTATAGCAATCAGCCCCAGCATTTT.

The CDR3 protein is CASSMAPPYEQYF. The CDR3 region has the DNA TGTGCCAGCAGTATGGCCCCGCCCTACGAGCAGTACTTC. The chain recombines TRBV27 with TRBJ2-7; D ambiguous. CDR1 is MNHEY and CDR2 is SMNVEV in the germline V gene (reference sequence). CDR3 size: 13 residues. With 5 bases removed from V and 2 bases from J, the gap between germline ends came to 10 bases.

The sample holds a few counts of this clone. This rearrangement joins TRBV19 to TRBJ1-1; D is uncertain. There are 16 residues in the CDR3. The germline V gene has CDR1 LNHDA and CDR2 SQIVND (reference sequence). Trimming shortened V by 2 bases and J by 4 bases, and 17 bases separated the two germline ends. The CDR3 DNA reads as TGTGCCAGTAGTATATTCGATGCTGTAAGAGGCACTGAAGCTTTCTTT. This translates into CASSIFDAVRGTEAFF.

This clone appeared a single time. The chain employs TRBV5-1 and TRBJ2-7, with TRBD1 matching over 7 bases. V trimming: 4 bases; J trimming: 2 bases; junction bases outside the gene matches: 12. This CDR3 region has 16 residues. Germline loops: CDR1 SGHRS, CDR2 YFSETQ. CDR3 sequence reads: CASSRGSGQMTYEQYF. CDR3 sequence (DNA): TGCGCCAGCAGCCGGGGCTCGGGACAGATGACCTACGAGCAGTACTTC.

The chain is built from TRBV5-4 and TRBJ1-2, with D possibly TRBD1 on 5 matching bases. V gave up 0 bases and J gave up 8 bases, with 11 bases separating them. This CDR3 has 13 residues. Per germline, CDR1 SGHNT and CDR2 YYREEE (reference sequence). The CDR3 DNA reads TGTGCCAGCAGCTTGGGGGGGAGGGACGGCTACACCTTC. It is translated as CASSLGGRDGYTF.

The chain couples TRBV11-2 to TRBJ2-2, with 8 bases identical to TRBD1. This CDR3 has 15 residues. V was clipped by 5 bases and J by 4 bases; unmatched bases: 6. Germline CDR1 SGHAT, CDR2 FQNNGV. CDR3 sequence: CASSHGQGGTGELFF. The CDR3 DNA reads as TGTGCCAGCAGCCACGGACAGGGCGGCACCGGGGAGCTGTTTTTT.

The V gene is TRBV5-1, the J gene TRBJ2-3; a possible D gene is TRBD1 (6 bases). The CDR3 consists of 14 residues. V lost 4 bases to trimming and J lost 2 bases, with 11 bases between them. The germline V gene has CDR1 SGHRS and CDR2 YFSETQ. CDR3 bases: TGCGCCAGCAGCCTCGGACAGTTCACAGATACGCAGTATTTT. As protein: CASSLGQFTDTQYF.

This chain uses TRBV6-2 or TRBV6-3 with TRBJ2-1, with D possibly matching TRBD2 (6 bases). Germline-derived CDR1 and CDR2 are MNHEY and SVGEGT. The CDR3 sequence is 15 residues long. The V and J ends lost 0 bases and 4 bases respectively, with 10 bases between them. The CDR3 region is CASSYSGSHYNEQFF. CDR3 in DNA: TGTGCCAGCAGTTACTCCGGGAGCCATTACAATGAGCAGTTCTTC.

This clone was observed a handful of times. V gene TRBV28 combines with J gene TRBJ2-7; 10 nucleotides agree with TRBD1. CDR3 size: 13 residues. CDR1 is MDHEN, CDR2 SYDVKM, per germline. Trimming at V came to 10 bases and at J to 6 bases, leaving 9 bases not matched to a gene. The CDR3, as DNA: TGTGCCACCGCACCGGGACAGGGGATCGAGCAGTACTTC. This gives the protein CATAPGQGIEQYF.

V usage is TRBV5-1 and J usage is TRBJ1-2; 7 nucleotides match TRBD1. CDR3 length: 13 residues. In germline, CDR1 is SGHRS, CDR2 YFSETQ. With V trimmed by 0 bases and J by 8 bases, 4 bases remained unmatched. The CDR3 spells CASSLEGAGGYTF. The CDR3 region has the DNA TGCGCCAGCAGCTTGGAGGGGGCCGGAGGCTACACCTTC.

This sequence joins TRBV13 and TRBJ2-5; TRBD2 matches 11 bases. The CDR3 is made up of 21 amino acids. CDR1 PRHDT and CDR2 FYEKMQ come from the germline V gene (reference sequence). Trimming removed 5 bases from V and 3 bases from J; junction bases left unmatched: 23. The CDR3 protein is CASSRLKISGGAGPPKETQYF. CDR3 in DNA: TGTGCCAGCAGCCGACTGAAGATTAGCGGGGGGGCTGGCCCGCCTAAAGAGACCCAGTACTTC.